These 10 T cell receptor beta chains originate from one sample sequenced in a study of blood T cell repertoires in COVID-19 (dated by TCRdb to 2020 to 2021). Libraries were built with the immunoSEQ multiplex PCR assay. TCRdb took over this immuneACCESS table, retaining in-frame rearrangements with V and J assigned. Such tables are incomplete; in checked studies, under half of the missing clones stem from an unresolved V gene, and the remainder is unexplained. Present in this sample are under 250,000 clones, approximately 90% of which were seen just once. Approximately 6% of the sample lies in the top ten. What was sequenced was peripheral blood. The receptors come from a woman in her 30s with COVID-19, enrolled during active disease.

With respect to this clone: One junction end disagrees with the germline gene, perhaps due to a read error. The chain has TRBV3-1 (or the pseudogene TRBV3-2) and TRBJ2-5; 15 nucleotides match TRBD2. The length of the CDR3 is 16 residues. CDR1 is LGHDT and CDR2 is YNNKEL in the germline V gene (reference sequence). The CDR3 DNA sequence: TGTGCCAGCACCCAAGGACTAGCGGGAGGGCAAGAGACCCAGTACTTC. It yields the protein CASTQGLAGGQETQYF.

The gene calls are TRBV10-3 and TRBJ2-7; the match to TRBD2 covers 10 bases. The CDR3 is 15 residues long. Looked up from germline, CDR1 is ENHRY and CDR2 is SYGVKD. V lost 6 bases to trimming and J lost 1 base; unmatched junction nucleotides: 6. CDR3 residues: CAISLGLAESYEQYF. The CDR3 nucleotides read TGTGCCATCAGCCTCGGACTAGCGGAGTCCTACGAGCAGTACTTC.

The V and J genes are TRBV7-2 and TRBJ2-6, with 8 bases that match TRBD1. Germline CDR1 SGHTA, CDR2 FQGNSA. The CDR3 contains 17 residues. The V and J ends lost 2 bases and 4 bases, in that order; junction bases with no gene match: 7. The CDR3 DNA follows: TGTGCCAGCAGCTTACGGCAGGGGGCTACGGGGGCCAACGTCCTGACTTTC. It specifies CASSLRQGATGANVLTF.

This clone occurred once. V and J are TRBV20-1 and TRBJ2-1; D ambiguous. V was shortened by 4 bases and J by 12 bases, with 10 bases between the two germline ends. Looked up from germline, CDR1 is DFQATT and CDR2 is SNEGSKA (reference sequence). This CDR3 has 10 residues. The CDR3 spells CSATLSVQFF. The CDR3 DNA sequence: TGCAGTGCTACCCTCAGCGTGCAGTTCTTC.

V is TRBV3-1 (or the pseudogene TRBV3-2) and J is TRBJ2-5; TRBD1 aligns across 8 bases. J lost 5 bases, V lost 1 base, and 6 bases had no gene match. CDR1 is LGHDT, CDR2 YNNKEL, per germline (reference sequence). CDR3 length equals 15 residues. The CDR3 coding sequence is TGTGCCAGCAGCCAAGGGACAGGGAGAATGGAGACCCAGTACTTC. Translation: CASSQGTGRMETQYF.

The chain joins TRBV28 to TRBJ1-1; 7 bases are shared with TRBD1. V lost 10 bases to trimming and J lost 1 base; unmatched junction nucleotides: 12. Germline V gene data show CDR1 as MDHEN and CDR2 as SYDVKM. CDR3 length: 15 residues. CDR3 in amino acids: CAIDLRDRGNTEAFF. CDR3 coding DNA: TGTGCCATCGACCTAAGGGACAGAGGGAACACTGAAGCTTTCTTT. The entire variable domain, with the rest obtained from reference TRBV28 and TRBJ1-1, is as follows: DVKVTQSSRYLVKRTGEKVFLECVQDMDHENMFWYRQDPGLGLRLIYFSYDVKMKEKGDIPEGYSVSREKKERFSLILESASTNQTSMYLCAIDLRDRGNTEAFFGQGTRLTVV.

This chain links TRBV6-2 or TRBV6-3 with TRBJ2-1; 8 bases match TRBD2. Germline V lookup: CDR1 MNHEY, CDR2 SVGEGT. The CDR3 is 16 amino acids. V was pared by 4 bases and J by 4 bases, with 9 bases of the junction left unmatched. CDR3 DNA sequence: TGTGCCAGCAGTTCCGCCTCTAGCGGGCTATACAATGAGCAGTTCTTC. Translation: CASSSASSGLYNEQFF.

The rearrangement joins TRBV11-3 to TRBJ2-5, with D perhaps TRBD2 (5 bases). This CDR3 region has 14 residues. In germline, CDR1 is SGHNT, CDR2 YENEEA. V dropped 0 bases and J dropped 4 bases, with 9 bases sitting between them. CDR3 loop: CASSLDLATETQYF. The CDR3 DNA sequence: TGTGCCAGCAGCTTAGATCTAGCTACAGAGACCCAGTACTTC.

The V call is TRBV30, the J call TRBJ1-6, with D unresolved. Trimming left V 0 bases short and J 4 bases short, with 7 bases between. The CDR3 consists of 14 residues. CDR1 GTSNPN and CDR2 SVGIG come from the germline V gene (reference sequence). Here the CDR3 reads CAWSVTDYNSPLHF. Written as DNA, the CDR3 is TGTGCCTGGAGTGTAACAGATTATAATTCACCCCTCCACTTT.

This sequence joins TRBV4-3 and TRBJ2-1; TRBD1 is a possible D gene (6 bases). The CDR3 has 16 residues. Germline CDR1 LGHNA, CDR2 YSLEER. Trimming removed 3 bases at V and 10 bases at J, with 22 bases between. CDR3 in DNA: TGCGCCAGCAGCCAGGAGATACAGGGAGCCCGCGGCGAGCAGTTCTTC. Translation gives CASSQEIQGARGEQFF.